This TCR beta chain is from a study of metastatic and nonmetastatic thyroid tumors. About the study: Repertoires were compared across blood and tumor or nodule tissue from malignant and benign thyroid patients.

The germline gives CDR1 KGHDR, CDR2 SFDVKD. The CDR3 consists of 18 residues. V lost 5 bases and J 3 bases, leaving 24 bases between the germline ends. Source study methods: Variation in CDR3 across clinicopathological groups served as the basis for constructing a distant-metastasis classifier in papillary thyroid cancer. MiXCR re-clonotyped the PCR reads for TCRdb. The V and J calls follow TCRdb's processing rather than the paper's. Of around 40,000 clones detected, about a sixth appear once; the ten largest clones hold 5% to 7.5%. Study-wide points: A significant increase in TCR beta diversity was reportedly seen in malignant thyroid tumors relative to benign nodules, in blood and tumor.

This clone was seen only a few times. No antigen is known for it. Not a single patient had been given any form of treatment at any point before undergoing thyroid surgery. The sequencing input was blood. The sequence was collected from a male donor with papillary thyroid cancer or a benign thyroid nodule (not recorded which). Some clones in this sample may be carry-over from other donors' samples. This chain links TRBV24-1 with TRBJ1-2, with D tentatively TRBD1 (6 bases). This CDR3 is CATSVRGTPLFLDYGYTF. The CDR3 nucleotides are TGTGCCACCAGTGTGAGAGGGACACCTTTGTTTCTTGACTATGGCTACACCTTC.